This record looks at one T cell receptor (beta chain) sequence and its context. Its target is unknown. The CDR3 extends over 14 amino acids. Looked up from germline, CDR1 is SGHVS and CDR2 is FQNEAQ. V lost 1 base and J 5 bases, leaving 8 bases between the germline ends. This entry comes from a study of cytomegalovirus exposure and HLA in healthy donors. In the study overall: Unique TCRs from HLA-typed donors, 75 million to 100 million of them, were held in an early data release. Among the 300 to 400 donors who were genotyped, approximately 83% fell in the genetic ancestry cluster that is associated with self-reported Caucasian donors.

General study results and limits: In a later analysis, specific HLA alleles were associated with about 18,000 TCR beta sequences at a 0.05 false discovery rate.

This PCR relied on a set of 60 Vbeta primers and 13 Jbeta primers. The repertoire was sequenced with immunoSEQ multiplex PCR; TCRdb's copy has only in-frame clones and lacks some. The data hold approximately 270,000 clones, with roughly 80% observed a single time. The material sequenced was PBMCs. The receptor's source is a girl aged 2-9 years in good health and CMV-seronegative. The J gene is TRBJ1-4, the V gene TRBV7-8; no firm D call. CDR3 sequence (DNA): TGTGCCAGCAGCTTAGTCCCGGGGAATGAAAAACTGTTTTTT. Translated, it gives CASSLVPGNEKLFF.